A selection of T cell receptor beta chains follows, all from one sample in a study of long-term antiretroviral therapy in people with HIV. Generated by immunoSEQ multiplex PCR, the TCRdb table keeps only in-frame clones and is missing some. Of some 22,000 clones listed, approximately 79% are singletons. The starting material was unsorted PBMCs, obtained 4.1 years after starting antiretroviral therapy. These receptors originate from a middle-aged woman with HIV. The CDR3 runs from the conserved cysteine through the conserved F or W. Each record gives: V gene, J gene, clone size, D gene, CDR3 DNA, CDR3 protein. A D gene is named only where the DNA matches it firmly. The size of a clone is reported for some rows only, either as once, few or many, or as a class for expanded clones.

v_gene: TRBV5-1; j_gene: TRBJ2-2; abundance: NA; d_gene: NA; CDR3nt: TGCGCCAGCAGCTTGGGGAGAAACACCGGGGAGCTGTTTTTT; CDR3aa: CASSLGRNTGELFF
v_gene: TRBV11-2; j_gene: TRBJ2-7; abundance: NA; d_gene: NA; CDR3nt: TGTGCCAGCAGCTTCAAAACCGAACCACCCTACTTC; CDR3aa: CASSFKTEPPYF
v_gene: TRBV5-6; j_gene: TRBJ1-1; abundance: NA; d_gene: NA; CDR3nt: TGTGCCAGCAGCTCCCTCCGGTGGACTGAAGCTTTCTTT; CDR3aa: CASSSLRWTEAFF
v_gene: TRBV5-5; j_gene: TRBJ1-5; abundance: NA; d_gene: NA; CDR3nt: TGTGCCAGCGGGAGGACAGTCAATCAGCCCCAGCATTTT; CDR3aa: CASGRTVNQPQHF
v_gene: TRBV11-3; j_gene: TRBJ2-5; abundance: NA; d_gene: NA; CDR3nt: TGTGCCAGCAGCCTACCCCAAGAGACCCAGTACTTC; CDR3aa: CASSLPQETQYF
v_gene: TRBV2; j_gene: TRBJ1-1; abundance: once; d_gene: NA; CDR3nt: TGTGCCAGCAGCGACATTTACCTGAACACTGAAGCTTTCTTT; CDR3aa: CASSDIYLNTEAFF
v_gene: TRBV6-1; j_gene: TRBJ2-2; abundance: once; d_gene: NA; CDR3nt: TGTGCCAGCAGGCGAGCCTCGGTTCACACCGGGGAGCTGTTTTTT; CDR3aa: CASRRASVHTGELFF
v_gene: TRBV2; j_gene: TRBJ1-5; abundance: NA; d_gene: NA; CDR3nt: TGTGCCAGCCGGGTCCGGGGGGAGCAGCCCCAGCATTTT; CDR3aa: CASRVRGEQPQHF
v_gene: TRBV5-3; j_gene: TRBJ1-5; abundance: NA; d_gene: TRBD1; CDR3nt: TGTGCCAGAACCATAGCTTTGGGACAGATCAATCAGCCCCAGCATTTT; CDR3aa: CARTIALGQINQPQHF
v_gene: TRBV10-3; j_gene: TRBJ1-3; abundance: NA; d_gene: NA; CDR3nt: TGTGCCATCAGTGAGTTATCTGGAAACACCATATATTTT; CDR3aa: CAISELSGNTIYF
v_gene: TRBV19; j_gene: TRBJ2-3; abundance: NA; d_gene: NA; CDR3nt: TGTGCCAGTAGTATCGGCAGACTTCATCGGGATACGCAGTATTTT; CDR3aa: CASSIGRLHRDTQYF
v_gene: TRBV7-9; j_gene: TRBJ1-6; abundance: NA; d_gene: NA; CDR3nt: TGTGCCAGCAGCTCGCTACCGGGACAAGATAATTCACCCCTCCACTTT; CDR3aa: CASSSLPGQDNSPLHF
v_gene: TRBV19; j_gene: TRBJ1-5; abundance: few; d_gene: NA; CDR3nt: TGTGCCAGTATGGAACGGGACATTCTCTTGGGGCCCCAGCATTTT; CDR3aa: CASMERDILLGPQHF
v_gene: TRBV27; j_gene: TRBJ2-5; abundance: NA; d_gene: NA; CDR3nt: TGTGTCAGCAGTTTCTCCCGAACAGGGAACCAAGAGACCCAGTACTTC; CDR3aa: CVSSFSRTGNQETQYF
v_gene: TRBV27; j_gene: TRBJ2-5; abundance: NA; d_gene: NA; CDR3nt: TGTGCCAGCAGCCACACAGGAACCCAAGAGACCCAGTACTTC; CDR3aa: CASSHTGTQETQYF
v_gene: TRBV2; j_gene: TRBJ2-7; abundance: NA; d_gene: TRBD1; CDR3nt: TGTGCCAGCGGGGGGGACAGGGGCGGACAATACGAGCAGTACTTC; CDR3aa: CASGGDRGGQYEQYF
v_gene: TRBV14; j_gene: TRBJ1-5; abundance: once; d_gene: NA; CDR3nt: TGTGCCAGCAGCCCGGGGGCCTATCAGCCCCAGCATTTT; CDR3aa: CASSPGAYQPQHF
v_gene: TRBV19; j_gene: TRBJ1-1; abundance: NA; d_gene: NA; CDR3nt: TGTGCCACAGAGTACTCGGAGGGCACTGAAGCTTTCTTT; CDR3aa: CATEYSEGTEAFF
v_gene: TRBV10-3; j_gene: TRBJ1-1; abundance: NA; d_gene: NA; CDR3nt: TGTGCCATCCAATCTACTATACGGGCTACTGAAGCTTTCTTT; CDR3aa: CAIQSTIRATEAFF
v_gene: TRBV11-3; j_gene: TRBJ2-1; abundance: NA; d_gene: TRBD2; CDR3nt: TGTGCCAGCAGCTTCGGACTAGCGGGGAACAATGAGCAGTTCTTC; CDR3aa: CASSFGLAGNNEQFF
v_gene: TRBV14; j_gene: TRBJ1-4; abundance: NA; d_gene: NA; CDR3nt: TGTGCCAGCAGCCAAGTTGCAGGGTGGCGCGAAAAACTGTTTTTT; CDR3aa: CASSQVAGWREKLFF
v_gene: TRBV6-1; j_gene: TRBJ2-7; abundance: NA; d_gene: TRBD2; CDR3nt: TGTGCCAGCAGCGCGGGACTAGCGGGAGTTGGCGAGCAGTACTTC; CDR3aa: CASSAGLAGVGEQYF
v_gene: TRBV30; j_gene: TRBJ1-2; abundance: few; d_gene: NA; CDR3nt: TGTGCCTGGAGGGACATCACTAACTATGGCTACACCTTC; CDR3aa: CAWRDITNYGYTF
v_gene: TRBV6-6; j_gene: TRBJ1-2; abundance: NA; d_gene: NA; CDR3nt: TGTGCCAGCAGTTCGGGGCCTAACTATGGCTACACCTTC; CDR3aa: CASSSGPNYGYTF
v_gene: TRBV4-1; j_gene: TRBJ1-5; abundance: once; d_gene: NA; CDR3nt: TGCGCCAGCAGTGACCGAGACATTAGCAATCAGCCCCAGCATTTT; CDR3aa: CASSDRDISNQPQHF
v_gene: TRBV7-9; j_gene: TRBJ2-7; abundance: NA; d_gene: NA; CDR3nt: TGTGCCAGCAGCCAAAGGGACCGACCCTACGAGCAGTACTTC; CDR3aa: CASSQRDRPYEQYF
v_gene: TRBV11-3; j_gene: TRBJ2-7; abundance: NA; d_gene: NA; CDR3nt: TGTGCCAGCAGCTTAAGACCTAGCGCGTCAAGCTCCTACGAGCAGTACTTC; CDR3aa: CASSLRPSASSSYEQYF
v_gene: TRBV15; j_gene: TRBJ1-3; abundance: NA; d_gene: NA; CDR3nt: TGTGCCACCAGAGCTCCCTCTGGAAACACCATATATTTT; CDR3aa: CATRAPSGNTIYF
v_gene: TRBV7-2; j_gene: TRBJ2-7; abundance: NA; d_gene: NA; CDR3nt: TGTGCCAGCAGCTTAGGGCTTCCGGGCGAGCAGTACTTC; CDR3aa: CASSLGLPGEQYF
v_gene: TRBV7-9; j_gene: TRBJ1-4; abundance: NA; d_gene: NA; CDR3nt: TGTGTCAGCAGCTCCTCGGGGGGACGAGAAAAACTGTTTTTT; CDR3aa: CVSSSSGGREKLFF
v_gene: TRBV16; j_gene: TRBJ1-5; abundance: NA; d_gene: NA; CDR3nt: TGTGCCAGCAGCCAATCAGGGCGGGCCCAGCATTTT; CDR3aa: CASSQSGRAQHF
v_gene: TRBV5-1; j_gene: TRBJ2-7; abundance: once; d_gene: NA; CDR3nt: TGCGCCAGCAGCTTGGGACGAGAGCAGTACTTC; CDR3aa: CASSLGREQYF
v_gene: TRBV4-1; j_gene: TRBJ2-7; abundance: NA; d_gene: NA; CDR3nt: TGCGCCAGCAGCCAGGAAGCGGGTGGGATTGGCTACGAGCAGTACTTC; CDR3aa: CASSQEAGGIGYEQYF
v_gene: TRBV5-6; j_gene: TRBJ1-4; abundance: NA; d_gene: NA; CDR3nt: TGTGCCAGCAGCAGGCCCAGCACTAATGAAAAACTGTTTTTT; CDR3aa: CASSRPSTNEKLFF
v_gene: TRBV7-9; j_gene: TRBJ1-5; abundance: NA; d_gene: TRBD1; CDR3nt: TGTGCCAGCAGCCTGACAGGGAGCAATCAGCCCCAGCATTTT; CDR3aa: CASSLTGSNQPQHF
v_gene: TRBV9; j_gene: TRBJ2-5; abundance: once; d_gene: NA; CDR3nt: TGTGCCAGCAGCAACCTACGGAACCAAGAGACCCAGTACTTC; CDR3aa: CASSNLRNQETQYF
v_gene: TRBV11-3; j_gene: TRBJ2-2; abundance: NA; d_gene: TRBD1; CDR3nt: TGTGCCACAGTGGGACAGGACACCGGGGAGCTGTTTTTT; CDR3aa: CATVGQDTGELFF
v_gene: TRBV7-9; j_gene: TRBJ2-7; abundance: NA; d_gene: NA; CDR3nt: TGTGCCAGCAGCTTAGGTGCCTACGAGCAGTACTTC; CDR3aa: CASSLGAYEQYF
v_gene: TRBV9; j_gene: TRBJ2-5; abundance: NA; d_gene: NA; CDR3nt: TGTGCCAGCAGCGTAGCTACGATGTACCAAGAGACCCAGTACTTC; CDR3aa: CASSVATMYQETQYF
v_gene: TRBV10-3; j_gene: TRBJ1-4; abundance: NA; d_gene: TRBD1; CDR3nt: TGTGCCATCAGTGAAAACAGGGGGCGGAATGAAAAACTGTTTTTT; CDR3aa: CAISENRGRNEKLFF
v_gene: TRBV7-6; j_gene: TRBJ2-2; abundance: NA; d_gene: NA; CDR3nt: TGTGCCAGCAGCTTCGACGGGCTCGCGAACACCGGGGAGCTGTTTTTT; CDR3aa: CASSFDGLANTGELFF
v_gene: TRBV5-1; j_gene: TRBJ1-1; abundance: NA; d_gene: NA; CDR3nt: TGCGCCAGCAACCCCCGGTCGGGGTTGAACACTGAAGCTTTCTTT; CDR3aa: CASNPRSGLNTEAFF
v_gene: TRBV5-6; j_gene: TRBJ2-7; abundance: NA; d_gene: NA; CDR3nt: TGTGCCAGCAGCTTGGAGAGCTACGAGCAGTACTTC; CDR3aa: CASSLESYEQYF
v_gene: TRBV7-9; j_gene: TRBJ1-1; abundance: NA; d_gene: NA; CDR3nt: TGTGCCAGCAGCTTGGCAGGGCTCACTGAAGCTTTCTTT; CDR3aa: CASSLAGLTEAFF
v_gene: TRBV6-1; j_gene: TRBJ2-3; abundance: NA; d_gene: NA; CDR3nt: TGTGCCAGCAGTGTCGGTGGGCTAGCGCAAGATACGCAGTATTTT; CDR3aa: CASSVGGLAQDTQYF
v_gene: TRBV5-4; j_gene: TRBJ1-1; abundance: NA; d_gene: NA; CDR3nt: TGTGCCAGCAGCCCCGGCAGCCCCAACACTGAAGCTTTCTTT; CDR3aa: CASSPGSPNTEAFF
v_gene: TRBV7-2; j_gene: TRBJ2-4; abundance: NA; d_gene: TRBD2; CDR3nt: TGTGCCAGCAGCCTCCTCGGGGGGGCCGAATACCTGGCCAAAAACATTCAGTACTTC; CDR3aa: CASSLLGGAEYLAKNIQYF
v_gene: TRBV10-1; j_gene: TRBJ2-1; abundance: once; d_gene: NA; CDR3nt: TGCGCCAGCAGTGAGTCACAAGGTTCCTACAATGAGCAGTTCTTC; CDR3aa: CASSESQGSYNEQFF
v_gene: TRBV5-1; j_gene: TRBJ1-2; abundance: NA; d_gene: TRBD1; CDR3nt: TGCGCCAGCAGCTTGGCCGTAGGAGGGGGCTGGGATGGCTACACCTTC; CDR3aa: CASSLAVGGGWDGYTF
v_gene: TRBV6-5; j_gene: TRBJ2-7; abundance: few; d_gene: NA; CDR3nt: TGTGCCAGCAGTTACTCGAATGGGGCCGAGCAGTACTTC; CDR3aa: CASSYSNGAEQYF
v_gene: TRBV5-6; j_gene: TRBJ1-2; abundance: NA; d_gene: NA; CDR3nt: TGTGCCAGCAGCCGAGTATATGGCTACACCTTC; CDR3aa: CASSRVYGYTF
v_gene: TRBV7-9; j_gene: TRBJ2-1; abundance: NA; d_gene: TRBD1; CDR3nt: TGTGCCAGCAGCTCCGGGACAGCTAATGAGCAGTTCTTC; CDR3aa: CASSSGTANEQFF
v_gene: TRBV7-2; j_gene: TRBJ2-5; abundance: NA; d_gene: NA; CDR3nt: TGTGCCAGCAGCTTAGGACGGGGTCAAGAGACCCAGTACTTC; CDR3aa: CASSLGRGQETQYF
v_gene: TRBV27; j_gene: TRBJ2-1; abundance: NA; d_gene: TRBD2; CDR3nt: TGTGCCAGCAGTTCTTGGATAGCGGGGGGCTTGGGGTTCTTC; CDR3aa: CASSSWIAGGLGFF